These 12 T cell receptor beta chains originate from one sample sequenced in a study of blood T cell repertoires in COVID-19. Data came from immunoSEQ multiplex PCR; TCRdb stores just in-frame clones and leaves some out. Here the sample spans 26,000 or so clones, around three quarters being singletons. The sequenced sample consisted of peripheral blood. The receptor source for this set is a man aged 70 or older with acute or convalescent COVID-19.

This chain joins TRBV6-4 and TRBJ2-1, with 8 bases matching TRBD2. CDR3 length: 15 amino acids. Germline loops: CDR1 MRHNA, CDR2 SNTAGT. J lost 8 bases, V lost 6 bases, and 12 bases had no gene match. CDR3 loop: CASSHKASGSDEQFF. The CDR3 nucleotides are TGTGCCAGCAGCCACAAGGCTAGCGGGTCGGATGAGCAGTTCTTC.

The CDR3 sequence: CASSVAAGGSTGELFF. Written as DNA, the CDR3 is TGTGCCAGCAGCGTCGCGGCGGGAGGATCCACCGGGGAGCTGTTTTTT. The chain has TRBV7-2 and TRBJ2-2, with 8 bases fitting TRBD2. The V gene's germline CDR1 is SGHTA and CDR2 FQGNSA. The CDR3 loop spans 16 amino acids. J lost 4 bases, V lost 5 bases, and 9 bases had no gene match. The whole variable domain, remainder taken from reference TRBV7-2 and TRBJ2-2, is GAGVSQSPSNKVTEKGKDVELRCDPISGHTALYWYRQSLGQGLEFLIYFQGNSAPDKSGLPSDRFSAERTGGSVSTLTIQRTQQEDSAVYLCASSVAAGGSTGELFFGEGSRLTVL.

The J gene is TRBJ1-1, the V gene TRBV18; possibly TRBD1 for D (5 bases). The CDR3 runs 14 residues. CDR1 is KGHSH, CDR2 LQKENI, per germline. V lost 8 bases to trimming and J lost 1 base, with 14 bases between them. In DNA, the CDR3 is TGTGCCAGCAAATGGGGGAGGGGGAACACTGAAGCTTTCTTT. Translated: CASKWGRGNTEAFF.

This clone has only a few counts. The rearrangement links TRBV5-1 to TRBJ2-3; D remains unclear. The CDR3 length is 14 residues. Germline V gene lookup returns CDR1 SGHRS and CDR2 YFSETQ. V was clipped by 0 bases and J by 0 bases, with 5 bases between them. The CDR3 protein is CASSLGGSTDTQYF. The CDR3 DNA is TGCGCCAGCAGCTTGGGCGGCAGCACAGATACGCAGTATTTT.

A few counts support this clone. The CDR3: CASSQDPGLARLPYNEQFF. The CDR3 DNA reads TGTGCCAGCAGCCAAGATCCGGGACTCGCACGTCTACCTTACAATGAGCAGTTCTTC. The chain links TRBV3-1 (or the pseudogene TRBV3-2) to TRBJ2-1, with a tentative D call TRBD2 (6 bases). Trimming removed 0 bases at V and 4 bases at J, with 22 bases between. The V gene's germline CDR1 is LGHDT and CDR2 YNNKEL (reference sequence). The length of the CDR3 is 19 residues.

The chain has TRBV24-1 and TRBJ1-4, with TRBD1 identical over 8 bases. V lost 3 bases to trimming and J lost 5 bases; unmatched junction nucleotides: 4. The CDR3 length is 15 residues. CDR1 is KGHDR and CDR2 is SFDVKD in the germline V gene. The chain's CDR3 is CATSDAGGPNEKLFF. DNA of the CDR3: TGTGCCACCAGTGATGCAGGGGGCCCGAATGAAAAACTGTTTTTT.

V gene TRBV15 combines with J gene TRBJ2-2, with a tentative D call TRBD1 (6 bases). V lost 3 bases, J lost 4 bases, and 6 bases lay in between. The CDR3 covers 13 residues. Per germline, CDR1 LNHNV and CDR2 YYDKDF (reference sequence). The CDR3 reads CATSSRGTGELFF. The CDR3 coding sequence is TGTGCCACCAGCAGCAGGGGCACCGGGGAGCTGTTTTTT.

V and J are TRBV5-8 and TRBJ1-5; 9 bases fit TRBD1. The CDR3 loop spans 16 amino acids. J was trimmed by 1 base and V by 4 bases; bases with no gene match: 6. Germline-derived CDR1 and CDR2 are SGHTS and YDEGEE. The CDR3 region is CASSHRQGVSNQPQHF. The CDR3, as DNA: TGTGCCAGCAGCCATCGACAGGGGGTCAGCAATCAGCCCCAGCATTTT.

The chain has TRBV5-1 and TRBJ2-1; no reliable D call. CDR1 SGHRS and CDR2 YFSETQ come from the germline V gene. Trimming removed 2 bases from V and 5 bases from J, with 8 bases in between. The CDR3 contains 13 residues. The CDR3 loop reads CASSLGADNEQFF. The CDR3 DNA follows: TGCGCCAGCAGCTTAGGAGCAGACAATGAGCAGTTCTTC.

V usage is TRBV7-3 and J usage is TRBJ2-2; 8 positions match TRBD1. This CDR3 is built from 15 residues. Trimming at V came to 4 bases and at J to 1 base, leaving 2 bases not matched to a gene. CDR1 and CDR2 (germline): SGHTA, FQGTGA. The CDR3, as DNA: TGTGCCAGCAGCTCCGGGACAGGGAACACCGGGGAGCTGTTTTTT. Translating gives CASSSGTGNTGELFF.

The J gene is TRBJ2-7, the V gene TRBV18; the D is unclear. The CDR3 is 14 residues long. Germline V gives CDR1 KGHSH, CDR2 LQKENI. V was cut by 3 bases and J by 1 base, with 10 bases left in between. The CDR3 protein is CASSPLDFSYEQYF. Here the CDR3 DNA reads TGTGCCAGCTCACCGCTAGACTTTTCCTACGAGCAGTACTTC.

The chain uses TRBV12-3 or TRBV12-4 and TRBJ2-7, with 8 bases aligning to TRBD1. Trimming took 8 bases from V and 4 from J; bases not matched to a gene: 7. The CDR3 contains 13 residues. This CDR3 reads CASSGQGKYEQYF. The CDR3 nucleotides are TGTGCCAGCTCCGGACAGGGTAAATACGAGCAGTACTTC.